This T cell receptor (beta chain) was recovered during a study of post-analysis software for immune sequencing data. About the research overall: As for disease course, relapsing-remitting, secondary progressive and progressive-relapsing multiple sclerosis were all included.

Overall study results and limits: Higher frequency in patients than in controls was seen for a handful of TRBV segments, with TRBV5-6, TRBV5-1 and TRBV20-1 among them. The normalized Chao1 diversity of multiple sclerosis patients was significantly lower than that of controls.

This clonotype was seen only a few times. Its specificity is unknown. CDR1 and CDR2 from the germline V gene are MGHRA and YSYEKL. The length of the CDR3 is 14 residues. V lost 1 base, J lost 0 bases, and 6 bases lay in between. Presence of unique molecular identifiers characterized the TCR beta cDNA libraries. It was from about 0.98 to 11 million T cells that some 500,000 cDNA molecules came. TCRdb re-called the PCR reads through MiXCR, storing one row per CDR3 protein. Of 450,000 or so distinct CDR3 sequences in the sample, over 35% are singletons; the top ten hold around 10%. Material for sequencing was blood. The source of this sequence is a girl between 10 and 17 years old with multiple sclerosis. This sequence joins TRBV4-1 and TRBJ2-5; D unresolved. CDR3 in DNA: TGCGCCAGCAGCCAAGGGCAGTACCAAGAGACCCAGTACTTC. The encoded protein is CASSQGQYQETQYF.